This record covers a single T cell receptor (beta chain). This record belongs to a study of blood T cell repertoires in COVID-19. Study as a whole: Some COVID-19 samples were acute and others convalescent; all came from the United States, Italy and Spain. From T cells, B-cell-depleted T cells, or PBMCs came the material, which was cDNA or gDNA.

The V end was cut by 6 bases, the J end by 7 bases, with 16 bases between. Germline V lookup: CDR1 MNHEY, CDR2 SVGAGI. The CDR3 consists of 14 residues. The repertoire was sequenced with immunoSEQ multiplex PCR; TCRdb's copy has only in-frame clones and lacks some. The sample yields about 140,000 clones, about 87% seen once. The rearrangement links TRBV6-5 to TRBJ1-3, with D tentatively TRBD1 (6 bases). The sequence was obtained from a man aged 60 to 69 with active or convalescent COVID-19. The specimen sequenced was peripheral blood. CDR3 DNA sequence: TGTGCCAGCAGAACGACAGGCCTAGGTAACACCATATATTTT. This codes for CASRTTGLGNTIYF.